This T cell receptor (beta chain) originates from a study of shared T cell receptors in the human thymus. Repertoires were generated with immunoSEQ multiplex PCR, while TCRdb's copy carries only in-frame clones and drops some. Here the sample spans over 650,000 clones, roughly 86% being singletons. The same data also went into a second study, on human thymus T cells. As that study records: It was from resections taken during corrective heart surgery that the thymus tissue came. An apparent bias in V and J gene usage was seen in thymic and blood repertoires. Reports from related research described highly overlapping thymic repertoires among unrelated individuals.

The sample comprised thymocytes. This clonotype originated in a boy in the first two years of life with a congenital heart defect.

The CDR3 is CASIGENTEAFF. The CDR3 DNA is TGCGCCAGCATCGGGGAGAACACTGAAGCTTTCTTT. The rearrangement uses TRBV5-1 and TRBJ1-1; unclear D gene. The CDR3 is 12 amino acids. Looked up from germline, CDR1 is SGHRS and CDR2 is YFSETQ. Deletions cut 6 bases from V and 1 base from J, with 7 bases between.